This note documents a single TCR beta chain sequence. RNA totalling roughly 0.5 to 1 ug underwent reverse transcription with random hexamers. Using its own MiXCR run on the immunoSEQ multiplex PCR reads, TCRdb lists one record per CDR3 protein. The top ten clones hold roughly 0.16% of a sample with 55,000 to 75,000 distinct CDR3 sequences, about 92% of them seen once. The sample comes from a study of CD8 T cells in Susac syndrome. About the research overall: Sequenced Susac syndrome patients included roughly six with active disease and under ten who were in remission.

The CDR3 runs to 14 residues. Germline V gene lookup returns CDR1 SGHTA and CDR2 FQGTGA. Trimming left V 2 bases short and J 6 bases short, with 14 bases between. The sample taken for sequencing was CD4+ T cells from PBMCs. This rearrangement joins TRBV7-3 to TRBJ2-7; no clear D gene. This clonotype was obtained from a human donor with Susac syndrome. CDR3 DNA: TGTGCCAGCAGCTTAGTGAGCTCCCGAGGCGAGCAGTACTTC. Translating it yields CASSLVSSRGEQYF.